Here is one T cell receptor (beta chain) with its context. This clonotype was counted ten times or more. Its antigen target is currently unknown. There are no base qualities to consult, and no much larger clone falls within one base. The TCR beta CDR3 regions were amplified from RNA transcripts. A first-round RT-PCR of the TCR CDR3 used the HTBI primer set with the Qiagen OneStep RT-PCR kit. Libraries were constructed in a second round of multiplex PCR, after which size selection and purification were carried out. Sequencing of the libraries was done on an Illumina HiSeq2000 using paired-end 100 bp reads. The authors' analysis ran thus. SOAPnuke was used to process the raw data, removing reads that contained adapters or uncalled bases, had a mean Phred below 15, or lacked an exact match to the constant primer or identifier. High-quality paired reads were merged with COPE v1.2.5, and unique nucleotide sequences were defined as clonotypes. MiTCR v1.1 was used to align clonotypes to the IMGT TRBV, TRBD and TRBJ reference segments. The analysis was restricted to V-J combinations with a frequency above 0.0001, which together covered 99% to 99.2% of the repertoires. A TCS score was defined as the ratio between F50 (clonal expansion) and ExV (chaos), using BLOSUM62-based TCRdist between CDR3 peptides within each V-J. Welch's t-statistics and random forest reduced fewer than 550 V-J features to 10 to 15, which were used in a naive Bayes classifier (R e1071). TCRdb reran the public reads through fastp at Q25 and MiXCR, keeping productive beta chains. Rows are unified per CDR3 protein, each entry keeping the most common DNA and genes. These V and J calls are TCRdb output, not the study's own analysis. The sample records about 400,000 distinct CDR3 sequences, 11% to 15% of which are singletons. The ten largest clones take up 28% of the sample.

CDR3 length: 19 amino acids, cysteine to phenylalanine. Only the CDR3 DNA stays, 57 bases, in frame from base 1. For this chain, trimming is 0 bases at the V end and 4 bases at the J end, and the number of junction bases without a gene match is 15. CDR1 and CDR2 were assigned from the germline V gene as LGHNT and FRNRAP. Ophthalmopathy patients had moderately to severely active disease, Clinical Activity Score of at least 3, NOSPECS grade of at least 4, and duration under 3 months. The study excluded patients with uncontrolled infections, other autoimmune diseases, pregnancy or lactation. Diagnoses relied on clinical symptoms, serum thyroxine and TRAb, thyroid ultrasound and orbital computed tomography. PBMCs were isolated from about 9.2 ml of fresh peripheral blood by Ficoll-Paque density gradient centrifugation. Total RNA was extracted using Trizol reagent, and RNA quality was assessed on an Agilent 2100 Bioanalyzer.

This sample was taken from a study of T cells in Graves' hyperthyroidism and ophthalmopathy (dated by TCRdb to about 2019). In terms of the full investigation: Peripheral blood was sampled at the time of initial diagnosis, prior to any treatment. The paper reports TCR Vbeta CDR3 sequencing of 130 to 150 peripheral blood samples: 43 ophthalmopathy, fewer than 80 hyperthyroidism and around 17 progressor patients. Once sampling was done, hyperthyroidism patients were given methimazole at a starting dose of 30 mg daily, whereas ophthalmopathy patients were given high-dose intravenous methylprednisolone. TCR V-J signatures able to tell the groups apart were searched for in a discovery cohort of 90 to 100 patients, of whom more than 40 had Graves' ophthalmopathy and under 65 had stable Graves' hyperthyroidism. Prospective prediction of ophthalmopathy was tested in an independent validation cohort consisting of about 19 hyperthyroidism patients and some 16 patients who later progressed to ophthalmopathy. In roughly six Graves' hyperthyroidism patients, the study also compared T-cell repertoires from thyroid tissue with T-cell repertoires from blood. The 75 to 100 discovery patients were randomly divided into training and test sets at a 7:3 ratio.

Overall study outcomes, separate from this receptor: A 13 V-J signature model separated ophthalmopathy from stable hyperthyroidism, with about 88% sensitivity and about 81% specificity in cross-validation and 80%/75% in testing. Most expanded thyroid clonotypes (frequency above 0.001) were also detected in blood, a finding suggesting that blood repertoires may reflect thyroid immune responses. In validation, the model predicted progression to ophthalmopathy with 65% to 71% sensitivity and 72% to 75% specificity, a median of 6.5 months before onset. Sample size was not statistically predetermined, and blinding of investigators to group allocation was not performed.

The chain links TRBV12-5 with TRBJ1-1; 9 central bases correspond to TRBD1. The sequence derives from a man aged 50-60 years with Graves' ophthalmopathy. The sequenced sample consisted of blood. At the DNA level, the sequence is TGTGCTAGTGGTTTGGTAAACTCGGGACAGGGTGCGATGAGCACTGAAGCTTTCTTT. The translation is CASGLVNSGQGAMSTEAFF.